Listed here is a single TCR beta chain. This sample was taken from a study of blood T cell repertoires in COVID-19. Produced via immunoSEQ multiplex PCR; TCRdb's table is partial and in-frame only. Of 45,000 to 70,000 clones in the sample, around 91% are singletons; the top ten hold over 11%. This clonotype was sampled from an older woman with active COVID-19. Sequencing input: peripheral blood.

CDR3 protein: CASSPQNSGNTIYF. The CDR3 DNA is TGCGCCAGCAGCCCTCAGAACTCTGGAAACACCATATATTTT. The rearrangement links TRBV5-1 to TRBJ1-3, with D hard to call. CDR3 length equals 14 residues. The germline V gene has CDR1 SGHRS and CDR2 YFSETQ. Trimming took off 4 bases at V and 0 bases at J, with 8 bases between the two ends.